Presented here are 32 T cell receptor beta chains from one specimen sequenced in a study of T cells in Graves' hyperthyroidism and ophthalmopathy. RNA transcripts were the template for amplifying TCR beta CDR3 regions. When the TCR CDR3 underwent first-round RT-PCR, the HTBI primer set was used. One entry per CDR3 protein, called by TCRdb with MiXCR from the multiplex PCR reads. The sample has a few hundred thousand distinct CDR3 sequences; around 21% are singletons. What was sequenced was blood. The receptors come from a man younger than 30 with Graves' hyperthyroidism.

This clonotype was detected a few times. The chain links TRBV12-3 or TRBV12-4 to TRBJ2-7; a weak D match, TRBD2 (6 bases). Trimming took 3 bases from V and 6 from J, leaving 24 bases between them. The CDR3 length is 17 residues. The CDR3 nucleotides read TGTGCCAGCAGTTTTTCCCGCGGGACTTCTTCCCCTCGCGAGCAGTACTTC. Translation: CASSFSRGTSSPREQYF.

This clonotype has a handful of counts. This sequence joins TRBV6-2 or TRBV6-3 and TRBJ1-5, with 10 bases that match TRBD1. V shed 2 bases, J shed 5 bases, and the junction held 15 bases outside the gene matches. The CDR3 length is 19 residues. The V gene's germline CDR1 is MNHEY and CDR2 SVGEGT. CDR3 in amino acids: CASSYRLGQGPSLHQPQHF. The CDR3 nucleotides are TGTGCCAGCAGTTACCGTCTGGGACAGGGGCCATCCTTACATCAGCCCCAGCATTTT.

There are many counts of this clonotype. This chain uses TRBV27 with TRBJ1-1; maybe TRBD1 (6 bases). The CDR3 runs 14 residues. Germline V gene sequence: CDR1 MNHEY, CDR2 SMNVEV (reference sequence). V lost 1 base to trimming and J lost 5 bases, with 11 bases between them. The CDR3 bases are TGTGCCAGCAGTTTATACGGGGGCTGGACTGAAGCTTTCTTT. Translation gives CASSLYGGWTEAFF.

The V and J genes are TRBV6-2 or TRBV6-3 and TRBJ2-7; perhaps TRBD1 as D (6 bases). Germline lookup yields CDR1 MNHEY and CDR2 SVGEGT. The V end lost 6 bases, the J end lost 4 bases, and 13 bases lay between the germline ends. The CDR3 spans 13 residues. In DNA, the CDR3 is TGTGCCAGCAGCTGGGACACAAAATACGAGCAGTACTTC. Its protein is CASSWDTKYEQYF.

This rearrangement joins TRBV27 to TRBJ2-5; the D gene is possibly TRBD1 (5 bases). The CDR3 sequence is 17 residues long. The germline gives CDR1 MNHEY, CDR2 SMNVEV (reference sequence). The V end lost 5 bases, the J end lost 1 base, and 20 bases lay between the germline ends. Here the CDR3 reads CASSRRGGASSQETQYF. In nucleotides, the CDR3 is TGTGCCAGCAGTAGACGCGGTGGGGCCTCATCCCAAGAGACCCAGTACTTC.

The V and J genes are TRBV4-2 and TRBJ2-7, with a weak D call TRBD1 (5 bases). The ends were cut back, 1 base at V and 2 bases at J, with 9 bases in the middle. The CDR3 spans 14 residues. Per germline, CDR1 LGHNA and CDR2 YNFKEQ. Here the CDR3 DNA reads TGTGCCAGCAGCCAAGGACAGATTACCTACGAGCAGTACTTC. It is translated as CASSQGQITYEQYF.

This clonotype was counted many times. The CDR3 DNA sequence: TGTGCCAGCAGCCCAGGGGACAGGGAAGGACTATCGAGTGGCTACACCTTC. Amino acid sequence: CASSPGDREGLSSGYTF. This chain connects TRBV7-8 to TRBJ1-2; 9 nucleotides agree with TRBD1. CDR3 length: 17 amino acids. Germline-derived CDR1 and CDR2 are SGHVS and FQNEAQ. V was clipped by 5 bases and J by 7 bases; unmatched bases: 17.

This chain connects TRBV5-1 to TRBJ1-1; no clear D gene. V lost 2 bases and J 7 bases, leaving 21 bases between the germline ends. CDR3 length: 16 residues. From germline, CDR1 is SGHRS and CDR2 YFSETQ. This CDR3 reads CASSFGPERGAVEAFF. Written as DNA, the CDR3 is TGCGCCAGCAGCTTCGGTCCTGAGCGGGGAGCGGTTGAAGCTTTCTTT.

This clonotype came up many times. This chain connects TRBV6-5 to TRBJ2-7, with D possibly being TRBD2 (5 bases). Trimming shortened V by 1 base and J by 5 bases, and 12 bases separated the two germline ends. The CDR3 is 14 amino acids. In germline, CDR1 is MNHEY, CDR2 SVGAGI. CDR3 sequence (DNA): TGTGCCAGCAGTTACTACGCGGGCGGCAACGAGCAGTACTTC. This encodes CASSYYAGGNEQYF.

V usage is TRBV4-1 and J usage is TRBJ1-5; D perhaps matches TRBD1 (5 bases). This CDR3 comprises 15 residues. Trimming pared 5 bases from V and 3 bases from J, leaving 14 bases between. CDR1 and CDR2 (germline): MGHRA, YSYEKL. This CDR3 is CASSETRGDNQPQHF. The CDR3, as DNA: TGCGCCAGCAGCGAAACACGGGGGGACAATCAGCCCCAGCATTTT.

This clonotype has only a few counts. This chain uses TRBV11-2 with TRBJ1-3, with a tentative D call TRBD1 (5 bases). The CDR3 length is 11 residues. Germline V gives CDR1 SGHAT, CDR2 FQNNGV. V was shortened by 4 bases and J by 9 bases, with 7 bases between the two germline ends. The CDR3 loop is CASSSGGTIYF. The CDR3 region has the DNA TGTGCCAGCAGCTCCGGGGGCACCATATATTTT.

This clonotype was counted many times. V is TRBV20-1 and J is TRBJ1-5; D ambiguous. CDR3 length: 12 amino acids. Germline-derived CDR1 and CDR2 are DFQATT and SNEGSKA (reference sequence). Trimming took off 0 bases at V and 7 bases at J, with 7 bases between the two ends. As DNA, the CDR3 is TGCAGTGCTAGAGAGGAAGAACAGCCCCAGCATTTT. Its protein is CSAREEEQPQHF.

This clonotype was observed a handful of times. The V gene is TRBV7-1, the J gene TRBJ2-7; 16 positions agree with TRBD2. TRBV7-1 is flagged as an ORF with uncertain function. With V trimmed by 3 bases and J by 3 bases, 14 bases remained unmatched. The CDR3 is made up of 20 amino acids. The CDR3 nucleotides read TGTGCCAGCAGCTCCTTATCCGGGACTAGCGGGGGGGCCAAACTCTACGAGCAGTACTTC. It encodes CASSSLSGTSGGAKLYEQYF.

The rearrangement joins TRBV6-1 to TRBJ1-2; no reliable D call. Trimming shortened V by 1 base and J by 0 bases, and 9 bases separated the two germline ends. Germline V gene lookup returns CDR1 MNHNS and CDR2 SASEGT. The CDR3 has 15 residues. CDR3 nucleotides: TGTGCCAGCAGTGAAGGTCACAGTCCTAACTATGGCTACACCTTC. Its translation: CASSEGHSPNYGYTF.

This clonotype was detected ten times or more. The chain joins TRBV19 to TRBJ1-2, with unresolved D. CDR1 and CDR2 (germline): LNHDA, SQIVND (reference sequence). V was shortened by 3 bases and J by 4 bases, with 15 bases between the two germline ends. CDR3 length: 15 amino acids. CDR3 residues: CASSILGRLSYGYTF. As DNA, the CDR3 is TGTGCCAGTAGTATCCTGGGCAGGCTATCCTATGGCTACACCTTC.

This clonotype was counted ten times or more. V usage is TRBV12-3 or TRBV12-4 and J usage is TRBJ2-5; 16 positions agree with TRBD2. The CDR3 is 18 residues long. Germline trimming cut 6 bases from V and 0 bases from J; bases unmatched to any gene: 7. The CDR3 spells CASSPGTSGGADQETQYF. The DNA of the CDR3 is TGTGCCAGCAGCCCCGGGACTAGCGGGGGGGCGGACCAAGAGACCCAGTACTTC.

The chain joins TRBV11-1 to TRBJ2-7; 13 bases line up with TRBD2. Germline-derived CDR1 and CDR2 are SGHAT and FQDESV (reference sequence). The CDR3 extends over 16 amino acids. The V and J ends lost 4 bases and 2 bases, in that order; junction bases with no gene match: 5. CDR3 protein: CASSSSTSGRTYEQYF. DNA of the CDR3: TGTGCCAGCAGCTCGTCGACTAGCGGGAGGACCTACGAGCAGTACTTC.

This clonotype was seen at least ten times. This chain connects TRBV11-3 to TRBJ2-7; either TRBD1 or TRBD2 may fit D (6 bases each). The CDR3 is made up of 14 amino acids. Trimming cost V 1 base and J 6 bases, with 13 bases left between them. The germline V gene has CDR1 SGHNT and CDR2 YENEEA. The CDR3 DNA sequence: TGTGCCAGCAGCTTAGTACGGGGGCCCGCCGAGCAGTACTTC. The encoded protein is CASSLVRGPAEQYF. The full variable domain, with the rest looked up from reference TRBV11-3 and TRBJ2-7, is EAGVVQSPRYKIIEKKQPVAFWCNPISGHNTLYWYLQNLGQGPELLIRYENEEAVDDSQLPKDRFSAERLKGVDSTLKIQPAELGDSAVYLCASSLVRGPAEQYFGPGTRLTVT.

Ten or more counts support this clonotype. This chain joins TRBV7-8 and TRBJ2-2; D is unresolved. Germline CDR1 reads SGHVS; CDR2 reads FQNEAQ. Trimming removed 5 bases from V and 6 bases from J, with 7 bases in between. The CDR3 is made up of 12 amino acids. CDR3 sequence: CASSPPPGELFF. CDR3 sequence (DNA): TGTGCCAGCAGCCCCCCCCCCGGGGAGCTGTTTTTT.

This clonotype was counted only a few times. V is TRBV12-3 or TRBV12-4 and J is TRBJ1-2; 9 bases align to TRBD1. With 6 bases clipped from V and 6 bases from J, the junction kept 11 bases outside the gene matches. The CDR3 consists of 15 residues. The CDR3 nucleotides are TGTGCCAGCAGCCCGGCCACAGGGGGCGACAATGGCTACACCTTC. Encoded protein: CASSPATGGDNGYTF.

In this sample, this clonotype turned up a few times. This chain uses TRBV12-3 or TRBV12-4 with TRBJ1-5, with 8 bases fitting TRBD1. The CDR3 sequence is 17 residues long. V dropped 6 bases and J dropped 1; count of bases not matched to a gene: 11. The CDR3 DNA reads TGTGCCAGCAGCCCTGACAGGGGAGGGGTGAGCAATCAGCCCCAGCATTTT. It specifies CASSPDRGGVSNQPQHF.

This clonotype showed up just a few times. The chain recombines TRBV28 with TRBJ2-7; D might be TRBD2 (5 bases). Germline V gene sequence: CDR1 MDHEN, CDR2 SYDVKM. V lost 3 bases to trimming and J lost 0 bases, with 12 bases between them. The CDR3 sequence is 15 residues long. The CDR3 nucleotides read TGTGCCAGCAGTTTTCCTAGCCTTGGCTCCTACGAGCAGTACTTC. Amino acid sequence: CASSFPSLGSYEQYF.

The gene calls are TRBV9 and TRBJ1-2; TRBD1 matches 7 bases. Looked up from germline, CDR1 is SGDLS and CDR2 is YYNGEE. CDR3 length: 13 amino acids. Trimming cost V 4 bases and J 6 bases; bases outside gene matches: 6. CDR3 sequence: CASSPRTGHGYTF. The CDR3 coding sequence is TGTGCCAGCAGCCCTCGGACAGGCCATGGCTACACCTTC.

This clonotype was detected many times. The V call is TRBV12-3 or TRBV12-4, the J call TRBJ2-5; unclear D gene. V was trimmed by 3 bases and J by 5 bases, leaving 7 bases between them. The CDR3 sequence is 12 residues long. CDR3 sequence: CASSFLWETQYF. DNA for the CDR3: TGTGCCAGCAGTTTCCTATGGGAGACCCAGTACTTC.

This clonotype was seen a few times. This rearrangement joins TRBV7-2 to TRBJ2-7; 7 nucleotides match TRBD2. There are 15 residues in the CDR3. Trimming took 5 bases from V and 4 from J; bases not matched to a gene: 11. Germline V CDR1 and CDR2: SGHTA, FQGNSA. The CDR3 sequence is CASSALSPGGYEQYF. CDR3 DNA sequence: TGTGCCAGCAGCGCACTGTCCCCGGGGGGTTACGAGCAGTACTTC. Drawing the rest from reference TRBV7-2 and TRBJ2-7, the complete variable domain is GAGVSQSPSNKVTEKGKDVELRCDPISGHTALYWYRQSLGQGLEFLIYFQGNSAPDKSGLPSDRFSAERTGGSVSTLTIQRTQQEDSAVYLCASSALSPGGYEQYFGPGTRLTVT.

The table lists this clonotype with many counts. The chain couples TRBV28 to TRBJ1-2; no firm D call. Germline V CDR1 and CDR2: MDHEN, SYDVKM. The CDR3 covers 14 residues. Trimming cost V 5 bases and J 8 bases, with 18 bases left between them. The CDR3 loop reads CASSTTGIPIGYTF. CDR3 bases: TGTGCCAGCAGTACGACCGGGATCCCTATCGGCTACACCTTC.

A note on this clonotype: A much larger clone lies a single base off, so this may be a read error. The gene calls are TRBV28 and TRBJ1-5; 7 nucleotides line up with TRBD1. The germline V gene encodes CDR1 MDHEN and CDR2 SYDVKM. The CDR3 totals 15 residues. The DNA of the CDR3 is TGTGCCAGCAGTTTATCGGACAGGTCAGGGCAGCCCCAGCAGTTT. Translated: CASSLSDRSGQPQQF.

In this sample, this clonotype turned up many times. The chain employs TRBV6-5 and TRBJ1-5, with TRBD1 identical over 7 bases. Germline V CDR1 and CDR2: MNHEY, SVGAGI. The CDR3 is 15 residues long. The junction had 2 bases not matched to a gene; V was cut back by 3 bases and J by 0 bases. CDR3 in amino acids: CASSYTGASNQPQHF. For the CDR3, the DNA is TGTGCCAGCAGTTATACAGGGGCTAGCAATCAGCCCCAGCATTTT.

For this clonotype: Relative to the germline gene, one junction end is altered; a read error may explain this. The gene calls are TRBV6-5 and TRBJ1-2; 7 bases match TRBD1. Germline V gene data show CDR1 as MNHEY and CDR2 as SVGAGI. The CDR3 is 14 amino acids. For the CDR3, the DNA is TGTGCCTGCAGTTACTCGGGAGGGGGCAATGGCTACACCTTC. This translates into CACSYSGGGNGYTF.

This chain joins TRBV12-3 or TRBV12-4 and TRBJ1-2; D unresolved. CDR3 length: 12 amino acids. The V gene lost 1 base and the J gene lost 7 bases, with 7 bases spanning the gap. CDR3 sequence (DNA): TGTGCCAGCAGTTTAGGGGTGGCTGGCTACACCTTC. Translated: CASSLGVAGYTF.

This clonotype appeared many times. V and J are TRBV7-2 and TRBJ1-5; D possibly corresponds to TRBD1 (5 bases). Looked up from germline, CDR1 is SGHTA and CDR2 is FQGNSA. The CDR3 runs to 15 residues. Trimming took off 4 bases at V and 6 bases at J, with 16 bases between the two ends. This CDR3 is CASSSMGGGTQPQHF. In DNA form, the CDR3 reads TGTGCCAGCAGCTCCATGGGGGGAGGGACTCAGCCCCAGCATTTT.

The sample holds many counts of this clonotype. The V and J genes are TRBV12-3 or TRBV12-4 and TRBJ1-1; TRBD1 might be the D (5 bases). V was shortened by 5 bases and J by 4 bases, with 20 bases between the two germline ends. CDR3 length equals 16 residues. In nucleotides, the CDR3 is TGTGCCAGCAGTCCTCCGGGGCCTCAGGGATTCACTGAAGCTTTCTTT. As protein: CASSPPGPQGFTEAFF.